In this sample, the clone carrying this TCR beta chain turned up many times. Germline V gives CDR1 SGHVS, CDR2 FQNEAQ. Trimming took off 8 bases at V and 0 bases at J, with 11 bases between the two ends. The CDR3 has 15 amino acids. The data derive from a study of early T cells in non-severe SARS-CoV-2 infection. TCRdb reprocessed the 5' RACE reads with MiXCR, giving one entry per CDR3 protein. In the table there are some 80,000 distinct CDR3 sequences, about 5% of which are singletons. The specimen comprised whole blood, sampled at baseline. This TCR was recovered from an adult who was a healthcare worker with PCR-confirmed SARS-CoV-2 infection or an uninfected control (not recorded which). This chain connects TRBV7-8 to TRBJ1-6; D gene unclear. CDR3 nucleotides: TGTGCCAGCCAAAGTGCTAACTCCTATAATTCACCCCTCCACTTT. Its protein is CASQSANSYNSPLHF. Based on the CDR3 plus reference TRBV7-8 and TRBJ1-6, the full variable domain is GAGVSQSPRYKVAKRGQDVALRCDPISGHVSLFWYQQALGQGPEFLTYFQNEAQLDKSGLPSDRFFAERPEGSVSTLKIQRTQQEDSAVYLCASQSANSYNSPLHFGNGTRLTVT.